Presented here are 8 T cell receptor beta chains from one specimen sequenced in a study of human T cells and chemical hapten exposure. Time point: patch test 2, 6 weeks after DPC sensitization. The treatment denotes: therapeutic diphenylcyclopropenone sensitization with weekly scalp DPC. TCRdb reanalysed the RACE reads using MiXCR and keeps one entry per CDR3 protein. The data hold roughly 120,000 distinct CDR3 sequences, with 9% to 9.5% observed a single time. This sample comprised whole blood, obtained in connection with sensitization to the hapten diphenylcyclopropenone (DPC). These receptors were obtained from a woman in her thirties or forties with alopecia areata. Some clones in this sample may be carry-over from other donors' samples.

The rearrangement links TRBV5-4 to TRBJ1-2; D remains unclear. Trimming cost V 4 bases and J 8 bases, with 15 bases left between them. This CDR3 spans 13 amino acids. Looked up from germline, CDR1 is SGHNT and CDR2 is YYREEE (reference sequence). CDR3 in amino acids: CASSSIRTDGYTF. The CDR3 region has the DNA TGTGCCAGCAGCAGCATCCGGACGGACGGCTACACCTTC.

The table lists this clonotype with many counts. CDR3 residues: CASSIRGPGTEAFF. CDR3 coding DNA: TGTGCCAGCAGTATCAGGGGGCCTGGGACTGAAGCTTTCTTT. V and J are TRBV6-5 and TRBJ1-1; 8 bases match TRBD1. The CDR3 extends over 14 amino acids. Germline V lookup: CDR1 MNHEY, CDR2 SVGAGI. The ends lost 5 bases at V and 5 bases at J; junction bases unmatched: 7.

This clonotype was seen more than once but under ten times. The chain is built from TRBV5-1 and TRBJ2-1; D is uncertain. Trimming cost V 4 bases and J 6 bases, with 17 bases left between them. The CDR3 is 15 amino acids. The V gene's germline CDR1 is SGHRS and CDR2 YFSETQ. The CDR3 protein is CASSPHRVGVNEQFF. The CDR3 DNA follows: TGCGCCAGCAGCCCCCATAGGGTTGGGGTCAATGAGCAGTTCTTC. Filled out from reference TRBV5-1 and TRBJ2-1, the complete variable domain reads KAGVTQTPRYLIKTRGQQVTLSCSPISGHRSVSWYQQTPGQGLQFLFEYFSETQRNKGNFPGRFSGRQFSNSRSEMNVSTLELGDSALYLCASSPHRVGVNEQFFGPGTRLTVL.

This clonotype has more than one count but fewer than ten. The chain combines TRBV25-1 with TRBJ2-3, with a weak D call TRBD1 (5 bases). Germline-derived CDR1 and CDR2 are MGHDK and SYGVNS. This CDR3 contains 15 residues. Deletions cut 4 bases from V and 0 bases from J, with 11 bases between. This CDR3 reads CASSARPGSTDTQYF. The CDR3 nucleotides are TGTGCCAGCAGTGCCCGACCAGGGAGCACAGATACGCAGTATTTT.

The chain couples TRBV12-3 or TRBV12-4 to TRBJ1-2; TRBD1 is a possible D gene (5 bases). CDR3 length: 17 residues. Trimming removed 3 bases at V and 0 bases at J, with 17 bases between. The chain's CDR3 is CASSFHKGRPSNYGYTF. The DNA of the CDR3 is TGTGCCAGCAGTTTCCACAAGGGGCGGCCCTCTAACTATGGCTACACCTTC.

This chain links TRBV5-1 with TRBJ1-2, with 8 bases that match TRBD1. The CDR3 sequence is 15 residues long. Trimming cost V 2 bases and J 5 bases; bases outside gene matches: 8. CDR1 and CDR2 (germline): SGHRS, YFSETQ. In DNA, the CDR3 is TGCGCCAGCAGCTTTGATGGGCAGGGGGCTTATGGCTACACCTTC. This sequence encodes CASSFDGQGAYGYTF.

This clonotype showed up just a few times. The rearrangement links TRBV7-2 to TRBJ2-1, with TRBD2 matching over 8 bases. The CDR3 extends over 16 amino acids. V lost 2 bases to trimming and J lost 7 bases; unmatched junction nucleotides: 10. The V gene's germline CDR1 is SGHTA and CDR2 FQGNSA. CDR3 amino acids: CASSLFGAGARNEQFF. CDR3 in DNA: TGTGCCAGCAGCTTATTTGGAGCGGGGGCTCGGAATGAGCAGTTCTTC. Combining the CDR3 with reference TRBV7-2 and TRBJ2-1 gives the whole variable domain GAGVSQSPSNKVTEKGKDVELRCDPISGHTALYWYRQSLGQGLEFLIYFQGNSAPDKSGLPSDRFSAERTGGSVSTLTIQRTQQEDSAVYLCASSLFGAGARNEQFFGPGTRLTVL.

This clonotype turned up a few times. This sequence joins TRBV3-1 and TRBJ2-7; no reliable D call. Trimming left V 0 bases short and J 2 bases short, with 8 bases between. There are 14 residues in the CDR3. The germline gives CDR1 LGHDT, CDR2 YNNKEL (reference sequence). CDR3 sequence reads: CASSQDSGTYEQYF. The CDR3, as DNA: TGTGCCAGCAGCCAAGATTCGGGTACCTACGAGCAGTACTTC.